This T cell receptor (beta chain) was obtained from a study of T cell responses to AZD1222 COVID-19 vaccine (dated by TCRdb to the early 2020s). Describing the broader study: Because spike-specific TCR depth and breadth did not differ between the two schedules, AZD1222 recipients who got a second dose at roughly 4 weeks were pooled with those who got a second dose at roughly 12 weeks. TCR sequencing covered roughly 230 trial participants: 207 given two doses of AZD1222 and 26 given two doses of MenACWY control vaccine. Trial participants were enrolled by age into subgroups of 18-55, 56-69 and 70-plus years, and about 150, 27 and 61 TCR-sequenced participants, respectively, were included in these subgroups.

As to this clone: It has no known antigen specificity. Base qualities are not provided; no much larger clone lies one nucleotide away.

The CDR3 regions of human TCRbeta chains were analyzed by immunosequencing. As for the original processing: Repertoire TCRs were matched against a reference library of SARS-CoV-2-specific TCRs generated with the MIRA antigen-specificity platform. Breadth was defined as the fraction of unique TCRs that were SARS-CoV-2-associated, and depth was defined as the fraction of total T cells that were SARS-CoV-2-associated. Using the MIRA data, each spike-specific TCR was assigned both to the spike region to which the TCR was reactive and to a CD4 or CD8 class. Log10-transformed breadth and depth values were compared by one-way ANOVA with Sidak's multiple comparisons tests. What TCRdb holds here is the immuneACCESS table cut down to in-frame rearrangements. Part of the clones is not present; checked against another copy, under half of the missing clones reflect an unresolved V gene, and the others are unexplained. The V and J calls and clone size were taken over from that table, and D and trimming were inferred from the DNA. The sample has approximately 110,000 clones on record, 80% to 90% of them singletons. Of the sample, about 1.2% is held by the ten largest clones.

Overall study outcomes, separate from this receptor: Participants were mostly white British and included more females than males, and it was suggested by the authors that clonal diversity may have been underestimated. Epitopes outside the regions mutated in the B.1.351 and B.1.1.7 variants were reportedly recognized by nearly half of the unique spike-specific TCRs. CD4 TCRs associated with the vaccine covered the entire spike protein, and the dominant responses were in regions 160-218 and 743-854. Conclusions about previously exposed vaccinees are limited, since just five or six AZD1222 recipients were seropositive for SARS-CoV-2 at baseline. In the small 56-69-year group, the increase in depth fell short of significance, most likely because of low power. After two AZD1222 doses, both the breadth and the depth of spike-specific TCRs were significantly higher than at day 0 and than in MenACWY recipients. Because no samples from the day 14 peak response were available, repertoires could be characterized only after the peak T cell response.

Its CDR3 holds 14 amino acids, cysteine through phenylalanine. Solely the CDR3 DNA is kept, with 42 bases framed from the first base. Looking up the germline V gene yields CDR1 ENHRY and CDR2 SYGVKD. Relative to germline, V is missing 6 bases and J is missing 8 bases, with 7 bases of the junction outside any gene match. Explained via the paper, the time point label denotes: baseline before first vaccination. Vaccinee samples were obtained from the UK trials COV001 and COV002, which included a single-blind randomized controlled phase 2/3 trial of AZD1222 (ChAdOx1 nCoV-19) in healthy adults. Trial participant PBMC samples were collected at day 0 and day 28 after the second dose for TCRbeta chain sequencing.

This clonotype was obtained from an adult in good health. The sample consisted of peripheral blood, taken on day 0 of AZD1222 vaccination. The chain joins TRBV10-3 to TRBJ1-6; 7 bases in the middle match TRBD1. The nucleotide sequence is given as TGTGCCATCAGCCAGGGGGTGAGTGATTCACCCCTCCACTTT. Translated, this is CAISQGVSDSPLHF.